This T cell receptor beta chain is drawn from a study of OX40 agonist ivuxolimab in advanced cancers. At the level of the whole study: Ivuxolimab was an agonistic, fully human IgG2 monoclonal antibody directed against OX40 (CD134), a costimulatory receptor. Of the roughly 52 dose-escalation patients, hepatocellular carcinoma was present in approximately 20, melanoma in roughly 15, renal cell carcinoma in 9 and head and neck cancer in 9. The monotherapy dose-escalation portion (N ≈ 57 patients) of the phase I ivuxolimab trial is reported in the paper. Partial responses were achieved by three dose-escalation patients, of whom one had hepatocellular carcinoma and two had cutaneous melanoma. Intravenous ivuxolimab was administered to patients every 2 weeks at six dose levels: 0.01, 0.1, 0.3, 1.5, 3 and 10 mg/kg. Peripheral TCRbeta sequencing was intended to test whether TCR sequence diversity was altered and clonal T-cell expansion was caused by ivuxolimab. Patients were allowed to have had prior anti-PD-1, anti-PD-L1 or anti-CTLA-4 therapy, and 40% to 45% of the dose-escalation patients had been treated with checkpoint inhibitors. A male proportion of roughly 80% and a mean age of around 60 years, ranging from roughly 23 to 85, were recorded for the dose-escalation cohort.

Patients with autoimmune disease history or receiving systemic immunosuppression were excluded from the trial. Peripheral blood for TCR sequencing was collected from all dose cohorts at baseline, on cycle 4 day 1, and on cycle 7 day 1. Samples came from an open-label, multicenter, first-in-human phase I dose-escalation trial of ivuxolimab. The trial enrolled adults with locally advanced or metastatic head and neck squamous cell, hepatocellular, melanoma or renal cell carcinoma. Before TCR sequencing, CD4+ T cells and CD8+ T cells were sorted from peripheral blood as separate populations. From the cysteine through the phenylalanine, the CDR3 covers 14 amino acids. The retained sequence is limited to the CDR3, 42 bases, with the frame set at the first base. CDR1 and CDR2 (MDHEN, SYDVKM) derive from the germline V gene. V and J are truncated by 2 bases and 4 bases respectively, leaving an intervening sequence of 8 bases.

Details on this clone: Its binding antigen is unknown. Base qualities are not recorded, but no much larger clone differs from it by a single base. This sample also contains other DNA sequences that code for the same CDR3.

For sequencing of the TCRbeta CDR3 region, genomic DNA was extracted from the sorted cells. The immunoSEQ Assay was used to sequence the TCRbeta CDR3 regions. The source is immuneACCESS, and TCRdb retained only in-frame sequences with V and J called. Part of the clones is not carried over; for the studies checked, unresolved V genes explain less than half of this, and the remainder is unexplained. The sample data list some 140,000 clones, and roughly 91% of these were observed just once. The ten top clones hold about 0.93% of the sample. Study-level results and caveats: At doses from 0.1 to 3.0 mg/kg, clonal expansion was seen in both CD4+ and CD8+ blood T cells between baseline and week 6. In the 0.1-3.0 mg/kg groups, partial responders were among the patients with the lowest normalized peripheral clonal expansion, particularly in CD8+ T cells. The antigen specificity of the peripheral T cells that underwent clonal expansion was not determined. Low levels of normalized T-cell clonal expansion were also seen in some patients who did not respond. After ivuxolimab, CD8+ T cells had more expanded clones than CD4+ T cells on average.

The chain employs TRBV28 and TRBJ1-4; possibly the D gene is TRBD1, per 5 matching bases. The sequence came from an adult with an advanced solid tumor such as melanoma, head and neck, liver or kidney cancer. The sequencing used CD4+ or CD8+ T cells sorted from blood, collected in a trial of the OX40 agonist ivuxolimab. The DNA sequence is given as TGTGCCAGCAGTTTAACGGGGGGTAATGAAAAACTGTTTTTT. Its product reads: CASSLTGGNEKLFF.